This TCR beta chain was found in a study of blood T cells in healthy people across ages. The CDR3 contains 15 residues. The V end lost 5 bases, the J end lost 3 bases, and 14 bases lay between the germline ends. Germline V gene lookup returns CDR1 MNHEY and CDR2 SVGAGI. With a J-beta primer mix and a sample-barcoded 5' primer, a second PCR ran 7 to 11 cycles. Each of the cDNA molecules was tagged by a template-switch adaptor with 12 random nucleotides. TCRdb re-called the 5' RACE reads through MiXCR, storing one row per CDR3 protein. The data contain 1.5 million to 1.8 million distinct CDR3 sequences, roughly 43% of them singletons.

This rearrangement joins TRBV6-5 to TRBJ1-5; D is undetermined. This clonotype was sampled from a woman under 30 in good health. Sequenced sample: blood. CDR3 residues: CASSTSGYDNQPQHF. The CDR3 region has the DNA TGTGCCAGCAGTACGAGCGGTTATGACAATCAGCCCCAGCATTTT.